What follows are 16 T cell receptor beta chains derived from one specimen sequenced in a study of blood T cell repertoires in COVID-19 (dated by TCRdb to the early 2020s). Receptor amplification or capture employed the immunoSEQ multiplex PCR assay. TCRdb's version of the immuneACCESS table is confined to in-frame rearrangements and falls short of the full clone set. An unresolved V gene accounts for under half of the shortfall where checked; the remainder is of unknown origin. The sample table lists approximately 300,000 clones, more than 85% of them with a count of one. The ten largest clonotypes hold around 20% of the sample. Sequencing used PBMCs or T cells enriched from blood (not recorded which). All receptors derive from a woman in her 30s who had recovered from COVID-19.

In the case of this clone: Other DNA sequences from this sample encode an identical CDR3 as well. J is TRBJ2-7 and V is TRBV7-2; no definite D call. CDR3 length: 13 amino acids. Per the germline V gene, CDR1 is SGHTA and CDR2 is FQGNSA. The V end lost 2 bases, the J end lost 4 bases, and 9 bases lay between the germline ends. As DNA, the CDR3 is TGTGCCAGCAGCTTACCCGTATTATACGAGCAGTACTTC. The encoded protein is CASSLPVLYEQYF. The full variable domain, rest sourced from reference TRBV7-2 and TRBJ2-7, is GAGVSQSPSNKVTEKGKDVELRCDPISGHTALYWYRQSLGQGLEFLIYFQGNSAPDKSGLPSDRFSAERTGGSVSTLTIQRTQQEDSAVYLCASSLPVLYEQYFGPGTRLTVT.

The rearrangement uses TRBV28 and TRBJ1-2; TRBD1 aligns across 10 bases. The CDR3 spans 14 residues. Germline V CDR1 and CDR2: MDHEN, SYDVKM. The V and J ends lost 6 bases and 13 bases, in that order; junction bases with no gene match: 14. CDR3 nucleotides: TGTGCCAGCAGGCCGGGACAGGGGCGTCAGTTGGCCACCTTC. This encodes CASRPGQGRQLATF.

This chain connects TRBV5-5 to TRBJ1-5; unclear D gene. CDR3 length equals 17 residues. Germline CDR1 and CDR2: SGHKS and YYEKEE (reference sequence). Deletions cut 0 bases from V and 0 bases from J, with 13 bases between. The CDR3 sequence: CASSLDGRGHSNQPQHF. CDR3 DNA: TGTGCCAGCAGCTTGGACGGGCGGGGTCATAGCAATCAGCCCCAGCATTTT.

The V gene is TRBV6-5, the J gene TRBJ2-7; tentative D call: TRBD2 (7 bases). The V gene lost 11 bases and the J gene lost 10 bases, with 21 bases spanning the gap. The germline V gene has CDR1 MNHEY and CDR2 SVGAGI. The CDR3 is 12 amino acids. CDR3 sequence: CAAGAGKGVQYF. Written as DNA, the CDR3 is TGTGCCGCGGGGGCGGGAAAAGGGGTACAGTACTTC.

The rearrangement links TRBV29-1 to TRBJ2-1; D unclear. The V and J ends lost 1 base and 1 base respectively, with 8 bases between them. This CDR3 region has 14 residues. Germline values: CDR1 SQVTM, CDR2 ANQGSEA. The CDR3 loop is CSVEVQPSYNEQFF. DNA of the CDR3: TGCAGCGTTGAAGTACAGCCATCCTACAATGAGCAGTTCTTC.

The V gene is TRBV18, the J gene TRBJ1-1, with TRBD1 identical over 9 bases. The CDR3 has 15 amino acids. Losses at the gene ends were 3 bases for V and 4 bases for J; bases not matched to a gene: 6. Germline V gene lookup returns CDR1 KGHSH and CDR2 LQKENI. CDR3 residues: CASSPQTDRGTEAFF. For the CDR3, the DNA is TGTGCCAGCTCACCCCAGACGGACAGGGGCACTGAAGCTTTCTTT.

This chain links TRBV11-2 with TRBJ2-3, with TRBD2 identical over 7 bases. The trim removed 6 bases at V and 3 bases at J, leaving 9 bases unmatched. This CDR3 is built from 15 residues. Germline values: CDR1 SGHAT, CDR2 FQNNGV. CDR3 nucleotides: TGTGCCAGCAGTTCCCGCGGGGGAGGGACAGATACGCAGTATTTT. This sequence encodes CASSSRGGGTDTQYF. The complete variable domain, with remaining parts taken from reference TRBV11-2 and TRBJ2-3, reads EAGVAQSPRYKIIEKRQSVAFWCNPISGHATLYWYQQILGQGPKLLIQFQNNGVVDDSQLPKDRFSAERLKGVDSTLKIQPAKLEDSAVYLCASSSRGGGTDTQYFGPGTRLTVL.

The sample holds one count of this clone. The chain employs TRBV5-1 and TRBJ2-3; D gene ambiguous. V dropped 2 bases and J dropped 5 bases, with 15 bases sitting between them. CDR3 length equals 15 residues. CDR1 is SGHRS, CDR2 YFSETQ, per germline. DNA for the CDR3: TGCGCCAGCAGCTTAGACCCTGGTTCGGGAGATACGCAGTATTTT. Its protein is CASSLDPGSGDTQYF.

The rearrangement joins TRBV7-2 to TRBJ1-1, with 8 bases lining up with TRBD1. Germline V gene data show CDR1 as SGHTA and CDR2 as FQGNSA. V lost 5 bases, J lost 1 base, and 9 bases stayed unmatched. The CDR3 sequence is 16 residues long. The CDR3 sequence is CASSMDRVRGNTEAFF. As DNA, the CDR3 is TGTGCCAGCAGCATGGACAGGGTCCGAGGGAACACTGAAGCTTTCTTT.

About this clone itself: This same CDR3 is encoded by further DNA sequences in the sample. The chain has TRBV9 and TRBJ2-3; TRBD2 might be the D (6 bases). The CDR3 has 14 residues. Trimming cost V 2 bases and J 2 bases, with 9 bases left between them. Germline V CDR1 and CDR2: SGDLS, YYNGEE. The CDR3 here is CASSVSGTTDTQYF. The CDR3 DNA is TGTGCCAGCAGCGTTAGCGGTACCACAGATACGCAGTATTTT.

This CDR3 is CASSEDRVDTEAFF. CDR3 DNA: TGTGCCAGCAGTGAAGACAGGGTGGACACTGAAGCTTTCTTT. V is TRBV2 and J is TRBJ1-1, with D tentatively TRBD1 (6 bases). From germline, CDR1 is SNHLY and CDR2 FYNNEI. The CDR3 is 14 amino acids. V was shortened by 1 base and J by 3 bases, with 9 bases between the two germline ends.

This rearrangement joins TRBV7-9 to TRBJ2-7; the match to TRBD2 covers 8 bases. The CDR3 has 14 amino acids. CDR1 SEHNR and CDR2 FQNEAQ come from the germline V gene (reference sequence). V lost 5 bases, J lost 6 bases, and 9 bases stayed unmatched. The CDR3 DNA is TGTGCCAGCAGCCCCCCCGGGGGGGCCGGCGAGCAGTACTTC. Its protein product is CASSPPGGAGEQYF.

V is TRBV5-8 and J is TRBJ1-1, with D possibly TRBD1 on 5 matching bases. In germline, CDR1 is SGHTS, CDR2 YDEGEE. Trimming removed 0 bases at V and 7 bases at J, with 7 bases between. The CDR3 runs to 12 residues. CDR3 bases: TGTGCCAGCAGCTTGGTAAGGGGTGAAGCTTTCTTT. Its translation: CASSLVRGEAFF.

This clone came up once. The chain carries TRBV3-1 (or the pseudogene TRBV3-2) and TRBJ1-1, with TRBD1 matching 12 bases. This CDR3 is 16 amino acids long. The V gene's germline CDR1 is LGHDT and CDR2 YNNKEL (reference sequence). The trim removed 4 bases at V and 4 bases at J, leaving 7 bases unmatched. The CDR3 reads CASSLGQGALGTEAFF. CDR3 coding DNA: TGTGCCAGCAGCCTGGGACAGGGGGCTTTAGGCACTGAAGCTTTCTTT.

The chain links TRBV2 to TRBJ2-3; 9 bases agree with TRBD2. The CDR3 length is 19 residues. After removal of 1 base from V and 0 bases from J, the junction contained 11 bases not matched to a gene. Per germline, CDR1 SNHLY and CDR2 FYNNEI. The chain's CDR3 is CASSEDRQGAGGSTDTQYF. CDR3 bases: TGTGCCAGCAGTGAAGACAGGCAAGGGGCGGGGGGGAGCACAGATACGCAGTATTTT.

The gene calls are TRBV19 and TRBJ2-1, with a weak D call TRBD2 (5 bases). V lost 6 bases and J 4 bases, leaving 10 bases between the germline ends. CDR1 is LNHDA, CDR2 SQIVND, per germline (reference sequence). This CDR3 spans 13 amino acids. DNA for the CDR3: TGTGCCAGTAGGGTCCCGGGATACAATGAGCAGTTCTTC. This gives the protein CASRVPGYNEQFF.